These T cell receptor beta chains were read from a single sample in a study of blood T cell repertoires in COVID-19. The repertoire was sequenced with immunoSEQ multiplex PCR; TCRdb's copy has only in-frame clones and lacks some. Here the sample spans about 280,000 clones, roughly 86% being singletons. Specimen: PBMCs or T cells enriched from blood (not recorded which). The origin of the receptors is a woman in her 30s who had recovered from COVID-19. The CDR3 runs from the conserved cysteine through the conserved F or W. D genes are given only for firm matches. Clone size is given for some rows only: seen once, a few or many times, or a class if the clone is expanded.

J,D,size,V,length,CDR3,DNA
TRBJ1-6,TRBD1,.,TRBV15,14,CATSIRQGRSPLHF,TGTGCCACCAGCATACGACAGGGAAGATCACCCCTCCACTTT
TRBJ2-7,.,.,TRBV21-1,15,CASTSGNLGFYEQYF,TGTGCCAGCACCTCGGGGAATTTGGGGTTCTACGAGCAGTACTTC
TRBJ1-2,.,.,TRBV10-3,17,CAISGVSGRDTNYGYTF,TGTGCCATCAGTGGGGTATCCGGGAGGGATACTAACTATGGCTACACCTTC
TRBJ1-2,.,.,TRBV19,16,CASRVPGVGAGGGYTF,TGTGCCAGTAGGGTCCCAGGGGTCGGGGCGGGCGGAGGCTACACCTTC
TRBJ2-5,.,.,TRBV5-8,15,CASRPFWLVGETQYF,TGTGCCAGCAGACCCTTTTGGCTAGTCGGAGAGACCCAGTACTTC
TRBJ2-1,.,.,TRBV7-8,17,CASSAYRTGSSYNEQFF,TGTGCCAGCAGCGCCTACCGGACTGGAAGCTCCTACAATGAGCAGTTCTTC
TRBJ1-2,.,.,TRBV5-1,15,CASSLAVGRNYGYTF,TGCGCCAGCAGCTTGGCCGTTGGCAGAAACTATGGCTACACCTTC
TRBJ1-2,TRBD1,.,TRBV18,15,CASSPLDRGVDGYTF,TGTGCCAGCTCACCATTGGACAGGGGTGTGGATGGCTACACCTTC
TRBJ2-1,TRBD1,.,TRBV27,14,CASSLRTGGNEQFF,TGTGCCAGCAGTTTACGAACAGGGGGCAATGAGCAGTTCTTC
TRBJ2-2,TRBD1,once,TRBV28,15,CASSTGQGYTGELFF,TGTGCCAGCAGTACGGGACAGGGATACACCGGGGAGCTGTTTTTT
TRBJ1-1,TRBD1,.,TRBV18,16,CASSSGTGGLNTEAFF,TGTGCCAGCTCATCCGGGACAGGGGGCTTGAACACTGAAGCTTTCTTT
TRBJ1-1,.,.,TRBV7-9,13,CASSLSAADEAFF,TGTGCCAGCAGCTTAAGCGCGGCGGATGAAGCTTTCTTT
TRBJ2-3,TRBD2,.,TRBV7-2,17,CASSLAGAGGPMDTQYF,TGTGCCAGCAGCTTAGCTGGGGCGGGGGGGCCAATGGATACGCAGTATTTT
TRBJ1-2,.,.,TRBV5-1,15,CASSLEGNRNYGYTF,TGCGCCAGCAGCTTGGAGGGGAATCGTAACTATGGCTACACCTTC
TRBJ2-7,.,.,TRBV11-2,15,CASKIYRSGPVEQYF,TGTGCCAGCAAAATCTACAGGAGCGGGCCGGTCGAGCAGTACTTC
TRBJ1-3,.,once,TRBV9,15,CASSVALGAGNTIYF,TGTGCCAGCAGCGTAGCTCTGGGAGCAGGAAACACCATATATTTT
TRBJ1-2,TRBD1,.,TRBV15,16,CATSRLTGTGTYGYTF,TGTGCCACCAGCAGACTAACCGGGACAGGGACCTATGGCTACACCTTC
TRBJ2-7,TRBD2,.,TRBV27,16,CASSLLASGSFYEQYF,TGTGCCAGCAGTTTGTTGGCTAGCGGGAGTTTCTACGAGCAGTACTTC
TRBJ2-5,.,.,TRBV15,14,CATSGRGTEKTQYF,TGTGCCACCAGCGGACGCGGGACAGAGAAGACCCAGTACTTC
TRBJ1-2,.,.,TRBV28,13,CASSLRTGYGYTF,TGTGCCAGCAGTTTACGGACTGGCTATGGCTACACCTTC